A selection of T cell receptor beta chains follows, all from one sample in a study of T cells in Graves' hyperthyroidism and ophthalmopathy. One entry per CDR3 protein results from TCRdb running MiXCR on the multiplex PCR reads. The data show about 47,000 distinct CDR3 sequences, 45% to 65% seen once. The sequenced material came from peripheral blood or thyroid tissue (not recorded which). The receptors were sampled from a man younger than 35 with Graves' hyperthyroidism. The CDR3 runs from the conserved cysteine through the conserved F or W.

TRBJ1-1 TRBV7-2 CASSLQAGWMNTEAFF
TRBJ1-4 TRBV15 CATSRVVGEKLFF
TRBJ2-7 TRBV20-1 CSAPRGDRSSYEQYF
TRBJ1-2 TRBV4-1 CASSQGRGGTYGYTF
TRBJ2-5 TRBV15 CATSRDIQETQYF
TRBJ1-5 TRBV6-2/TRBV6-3 CASRRGEVQPQHF
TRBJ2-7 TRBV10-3 CAIRGRPAGEQYF
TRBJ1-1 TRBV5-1 CASRAESGGGTEAFF
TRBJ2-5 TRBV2 CASSDRGGGGETQYF
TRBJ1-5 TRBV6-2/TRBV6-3 CASSYQLSQPQHF
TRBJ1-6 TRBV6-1 CASSEAFQGELPYNSPLHF
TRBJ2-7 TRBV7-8 CASSLEGGTEYEQYF
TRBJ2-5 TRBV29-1 CSVPGQKAGTQYF
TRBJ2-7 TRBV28 CATSGWATYGQYF
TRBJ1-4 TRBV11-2 CASSPPGRANEKLFF
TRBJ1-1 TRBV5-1 CASSLGVQDTEAFF
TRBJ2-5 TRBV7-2 CASSLRPGGRQGAQYF
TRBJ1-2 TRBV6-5 CASSRDVRSGYTF
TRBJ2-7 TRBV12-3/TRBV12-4 CASSPTSGTYEQYF
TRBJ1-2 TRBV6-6 CASTQTGAGESGYTF
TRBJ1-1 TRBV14 CASSQRVWQGKNTEAFF
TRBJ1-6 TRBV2 CASSVAGYSPLHF
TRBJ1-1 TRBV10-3 CAIRGDANTEAFF
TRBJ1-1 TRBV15 CATSREWHREYTEAFF
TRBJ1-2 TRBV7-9 CASSVRVNYGYTF
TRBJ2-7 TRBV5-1 CASSLLVPGEQYF
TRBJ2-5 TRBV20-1 CSAGLAGGQTQYF
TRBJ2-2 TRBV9 CASSSGTNPGELFF